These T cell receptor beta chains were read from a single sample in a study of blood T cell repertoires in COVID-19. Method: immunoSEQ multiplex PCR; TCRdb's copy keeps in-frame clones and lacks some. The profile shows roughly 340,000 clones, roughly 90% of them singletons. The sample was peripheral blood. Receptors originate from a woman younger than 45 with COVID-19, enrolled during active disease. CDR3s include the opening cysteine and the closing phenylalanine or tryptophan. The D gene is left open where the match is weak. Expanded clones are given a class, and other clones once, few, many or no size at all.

TGCGCCAGCAGTCAGGGGACAGGTTCAGGGGGAGATACGCAGTATTTT,CASSQGTGSGGDTQYF,16,TRBJ2-3,-,TRBV10-1,TRBD1
TGTGCCAGCAGCTTAGGGCCCTCCACAGATACGCAGTATTTT,CASSLGPSTDTQYF,14,TRBJ2-3,-,TRBV7-2,-
TGTGCCAGCACCTCCAAAACAGGGAGCTCTGGAAACACCATATATTTT,CASTSKTGSSGNTIYF,16,TRBJ1-3,-,TRBV11-2,-
TGTGCCAGTAGTACCCGGTATGAAGAGCCCCAGCATTTT,CASSTRYEEPQHF,13,TRBJ1-5,few,TRBV19,-
TGTGCCAGCAGCTCCCCGACAGGGGTCTATGGCTACACCTTC,CASSSPTGVYGYTF,14,TRBJ1-2,-,TRBV7-2,TRBD1
TGTGCCAGCAGCATTACTAGGGGAGGCGATACGCAGTATTTT,CASSITRGGDTQYF,14,TRBJ2-3,-,TRBV9,-
TGTGCCAGCGGCGAGGGGGCGGATGGCTACACCTTC,CASGEGADGYTF,12,TRBJ1-2,-,TRBV27,TRBD1
TGTGCCAGTAGCCCCGGGACTAGCGGATACAATGAGCAGTTCTTC,CASSPGTSGYNEQFF,15,TRBJ2-1,-,TRBV19,TRBD2
TGTGCCAGCAGCTGGTCGGGGTGGGCCGGGGAGCTGTTTTTT,CASSWSGWAGELFF,14,TRBJ2-2,-,TRBV5-6,-
TGTGCCAGCTCAGAGGTAGACCCCAATACTGAAGCTTTCTTT,CASSEVDPNTEAFF,14,TRBJ1-1,-,TRBV18,-
TGTGCCAGCAAGCTGGGGGCCAATAATGAAAAACTGTTTTTT,CASKLGANNEKLFF,14,TRBJ1-4,few,TRBV28,-
TGTGCCAGCAGCGCCGGACTGAGGGGAGGGACCCAGTACTTC,CASSAGLRGGTQYF,14,TRBJ2-5,-,TRBV5-4,-
TGTGCCACCGCCAGGGGGATCGGGAATGAAAAACTGTTTTTT,CATARGIGNEKLFF,14,TRBJ1-4,-,TRBV2,TRBD1
TGCAGCGCACGGGACTCACGGGGTTACGAGCAGTACTTC,CSARDSRGYEQYF,13,TRBJ2-7,-,TRBV29-1,-
TGTGCCAGCAGCCAAGATCTCCGGCGGGGCTACACCTTC,CASSQDLRRGYTF,13,TRBJ1-2,-,TRBV4-2,-
TGTGCCAGCAGCCAGACCTATCGGACAGGTTCGAATGAAAAACTGTTTTTT,CASSQTYRTGSNEKLFF,17,TRBJ1-4,-,TRBV28,TRBD1
TGTGCCAGCAGCCTGGGTGACGGGAGGAACACAGATACGCAGTATTTT,CASSLGDGRNTDTQYF,16,TRBJ2-3,-,TRBV3-1/TRBV3-2,TRBD2
TGTGCCACCAGCGACATGTATTTT,CATSDMYF,8,TRBJ1-5,once,TRBV24-1,-
TGTGCCAGTGACAGGACAGGACTCAATCAGCCCCAGCATTTT,CASDRTGLNQPQHF,14,TRBJ1-5,-,TRBV19,TRBD1
TGCGCCAGCAGCCAGGCCGGGACAGGCGCCTACGAGCAGTACTTC,CASSQAGTGAYEQYF,15,TRBJ2-7,-,TRBV4-3,TRBD1
TGTGCCAGCAGCTCCCGTTTTCAGGGTACGAACACTGAAGCTTTCTTT,CASSSRFQGTNTEAFF,16,TRBJ1-1,-,TRBV7-2,-
TGCGCCAGCGGCCGACAGGGGCACCTCGGGGAAAAACTGTTTTTT,CASGRQGHLGEKLFF,15,TRBJ1-4,-,TRBV5-1,TRBD1
TGTGCCAGCAGCCTTGGGACTACCCGAAGGAGTGAGCAGTTCTTC,CASSLGTTRRSEQFF,15,TRBJ2-1,-,TRBV14,TRBD2
TGTGCCAGCAGCGTAGGGGACAGGGTTAACTATGGCTACACCTTC,CASSVGDRVNYGYTF,15,TRBJ1-2,once,TRBV9,TRBD1
TGTGCCAGCAGCGTACAAAAGATAGGGGGCGGCTACACCTTC,CASSVQKIGGGYTF,14,TRBJ1-2,-,TRBV9,TRBD1
TGTGCCAGTAGTCTGACTTATCAGCCCCAGCATTTT,CASSLTYQPQHF,12,TRBJ1-5,-,TRBV19,-
TGTGCCAGCAGCCATGAGGGGGCCTACCCCTATGGCTACACCTTC,CASSHEGAYPYGYTF,15,TRBJ1-2,-,TRBV14,TRBD1